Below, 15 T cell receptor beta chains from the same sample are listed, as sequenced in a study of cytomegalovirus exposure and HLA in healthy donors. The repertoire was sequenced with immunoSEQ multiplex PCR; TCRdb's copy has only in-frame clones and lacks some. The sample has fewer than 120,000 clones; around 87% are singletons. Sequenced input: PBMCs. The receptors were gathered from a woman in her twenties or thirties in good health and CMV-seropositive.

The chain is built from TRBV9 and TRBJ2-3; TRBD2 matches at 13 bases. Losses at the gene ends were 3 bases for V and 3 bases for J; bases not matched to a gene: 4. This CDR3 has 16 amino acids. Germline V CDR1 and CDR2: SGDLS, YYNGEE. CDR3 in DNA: TGTGCCAGCAGCGATCCACTAGCGGGGGGGACAGATACGCAGTATTTT. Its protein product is CASSDPLAGGTDTQYF.

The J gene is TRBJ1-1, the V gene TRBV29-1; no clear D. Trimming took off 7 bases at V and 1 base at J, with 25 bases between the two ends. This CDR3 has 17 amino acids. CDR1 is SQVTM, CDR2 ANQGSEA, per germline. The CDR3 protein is CSANSPMAGKKNTEAFF. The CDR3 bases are TGCAGCGCTAACAGTCCTATGGCCGGCAAAAAGAACACTGAAGCTTTCTTT.

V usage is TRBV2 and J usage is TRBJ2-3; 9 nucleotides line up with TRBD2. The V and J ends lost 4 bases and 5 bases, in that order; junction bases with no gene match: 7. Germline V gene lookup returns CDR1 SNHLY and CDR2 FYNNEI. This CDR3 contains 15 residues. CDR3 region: CASSVRAGGGDTQYF. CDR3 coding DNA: TGTGCCAGCAGTGTCCGAGCGGGGGGCGGAGATACGCAGTATTTT. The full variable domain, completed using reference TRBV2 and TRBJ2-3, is EPEVTQTPSHQVTQMGQEVILRCVPISNHLYFYWYRQILGQKVEFLVSFYNNEISEKSEIFDDQFSVERPDGSNFTLKIRSTKLEDSAMYFCASSVRAGGGDTQYFGPGTRLTVL.

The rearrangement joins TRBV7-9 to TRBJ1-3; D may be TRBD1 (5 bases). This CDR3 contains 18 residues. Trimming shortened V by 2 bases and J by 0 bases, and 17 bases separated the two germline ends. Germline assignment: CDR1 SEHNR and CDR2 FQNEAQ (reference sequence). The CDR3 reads CASSLMLLGGSSGNTIYF. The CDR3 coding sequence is TGTGCCAGCAGCTTAATGTTATTGGGGGGGTCCTCTGGAAACACCATATATTTT.

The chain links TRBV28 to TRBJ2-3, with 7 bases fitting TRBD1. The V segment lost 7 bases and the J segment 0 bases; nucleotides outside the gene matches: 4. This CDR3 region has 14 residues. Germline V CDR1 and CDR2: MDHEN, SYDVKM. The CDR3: CASTGTASTDTQYF. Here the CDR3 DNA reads TGTGCCAGCACCGGGACAGCTAGCACAGATACGCAGTATTTT.

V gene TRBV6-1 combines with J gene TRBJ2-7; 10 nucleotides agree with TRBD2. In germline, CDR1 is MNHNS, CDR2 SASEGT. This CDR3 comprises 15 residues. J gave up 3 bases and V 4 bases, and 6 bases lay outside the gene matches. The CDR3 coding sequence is TGTGCCAGCAGTGGGGGGACTAGCGCATTCTACGAGCAGTACTTC. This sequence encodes CASSGGTSAFYEQYF.

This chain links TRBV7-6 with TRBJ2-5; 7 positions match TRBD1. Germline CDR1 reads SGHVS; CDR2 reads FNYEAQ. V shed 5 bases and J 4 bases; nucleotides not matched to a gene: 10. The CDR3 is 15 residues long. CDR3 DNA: TGTGCCAGCAGCCGATACAGGGGAATTTCAGAGACCCAGTACTTC. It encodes CASSRYRGISETQYF.

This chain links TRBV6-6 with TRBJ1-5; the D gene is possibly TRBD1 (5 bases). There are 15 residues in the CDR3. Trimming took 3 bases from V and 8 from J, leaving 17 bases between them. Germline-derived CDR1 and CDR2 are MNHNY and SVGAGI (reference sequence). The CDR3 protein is CASSYNGGEGEPQHF. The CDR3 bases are TGTGCCAGCAGTTATAACGGAGGGGAGGGTGAGCCCCAGCATTTT.

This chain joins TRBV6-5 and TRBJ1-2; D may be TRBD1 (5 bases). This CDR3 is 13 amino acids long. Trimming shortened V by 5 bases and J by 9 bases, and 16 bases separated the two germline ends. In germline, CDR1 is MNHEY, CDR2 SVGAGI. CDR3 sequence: CASSPDSLRSYTF. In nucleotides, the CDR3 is TGTGCCAGCAGTCCAGACAGTCTTCGGAGCTACACCTTC.

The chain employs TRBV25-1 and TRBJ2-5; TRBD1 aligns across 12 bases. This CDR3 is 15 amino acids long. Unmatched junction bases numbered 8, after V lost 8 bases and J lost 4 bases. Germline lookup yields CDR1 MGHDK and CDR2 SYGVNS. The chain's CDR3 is CASSLGTGGGETQYF. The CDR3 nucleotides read TGTGCCAGCTCTTTAGGGACAGGGGGCGGAGAGACCCAGTACTTC.

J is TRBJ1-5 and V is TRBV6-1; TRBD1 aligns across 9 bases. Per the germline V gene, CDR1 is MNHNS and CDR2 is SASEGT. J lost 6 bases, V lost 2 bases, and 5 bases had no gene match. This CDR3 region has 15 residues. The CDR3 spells CASSERDRVGQPQHF. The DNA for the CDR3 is TGTGCCAGCAGTGAACGGGACAGGGTTGGTCAGCCCCAGCATTTT.

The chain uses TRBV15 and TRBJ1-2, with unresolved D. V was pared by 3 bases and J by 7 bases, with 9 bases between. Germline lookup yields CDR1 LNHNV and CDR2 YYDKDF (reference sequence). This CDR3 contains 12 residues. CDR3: CATSSAGGGYTF. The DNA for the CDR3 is TGTGCCACCAGCAGTGCAGGAGGTGGCTACACCTTC.

CDR3 DNA: TGTGCCAGCAGTAAACTGGACAGGGTCTACGAGCAGTACTTC. It translates to CASSKLDRVYEQYF. The V call is TRBV28, the J call TRBJ2-7, with 8 bases fitting TRBD1. Germline lookup yields CDR1 MDHEN and CDR2 SYDVKM. CDR3 length: 14 residues. Trimming took 5 bases from V and 3 from J; bases not matched to a gene: 6.

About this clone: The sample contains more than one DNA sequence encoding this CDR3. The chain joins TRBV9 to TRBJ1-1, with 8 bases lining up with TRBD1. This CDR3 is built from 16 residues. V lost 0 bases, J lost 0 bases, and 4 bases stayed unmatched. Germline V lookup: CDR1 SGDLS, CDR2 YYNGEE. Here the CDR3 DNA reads TGTGCCAGCAGCGTAGGTACAGGGGGGTTGAACACTGAAGCTTTCTTT. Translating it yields CASSVGTGGLNTEAFF.

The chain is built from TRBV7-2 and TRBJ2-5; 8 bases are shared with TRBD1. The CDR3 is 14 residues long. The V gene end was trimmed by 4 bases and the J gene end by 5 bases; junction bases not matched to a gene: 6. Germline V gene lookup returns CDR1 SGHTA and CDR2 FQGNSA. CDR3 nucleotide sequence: TGTGCCAGCAGCTGGCAGACAGGGGAGGAGACCCAGTACTTC. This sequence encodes CASSWQTGEETQYF. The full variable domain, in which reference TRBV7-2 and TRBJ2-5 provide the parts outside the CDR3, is GAGVSQSPSNKVTEKGKDVELRCDPISGHTALYWYRQSLGQGLEFLIYFQGNSAPDKSGLPSDRFSAERTGGSVSTLTIQRTQQEDSAVYLCASSWQTGEETQYFGPGTRLLVL.